This T cell receptor (beta chain) was found in a study of T cells in Graves' hyperthyroidism and ophthalmopathy. TCR beta CDR3 region amplification was performed from RNA transcripts. First-round RT-PCR with HTBI primers amplified the TCR CDR3 region. Each CDR3 protein is one row after TCRdb ran MiXCR on the multiplex PCR reads. This table has over 700,000 distinct CDR3 sequences, around 20% appearing once. Findings and caveats of the study: Blood shared most expanded thyroid clonotypes above 0.001.

This clonotype was counted only a few times. What it recognizes is unknown. The CDR3 totals 15 residues. J gave up 2 bases and V 2 bases, and 2 bases lay outside the gene matches. Germline lookup yields CDR1 KGHSH and CDR2 LQKENI. The material sequenced was blood. The chain recombines TRBV18 with TRBJ2-5; TRBD1 aligns across 10 bases. This receptor was identified in a woman aged 45-60 years with Graves' hyperthyroidism that later progressed to Graves' ophthalmopathy. For the CDR3, the DNA is TGTGCCAGCTCACCATGGGACAGGGGTCAAGAGACCCAGTACTTC. The encoded protein is CASSPWDRGQETQYF.